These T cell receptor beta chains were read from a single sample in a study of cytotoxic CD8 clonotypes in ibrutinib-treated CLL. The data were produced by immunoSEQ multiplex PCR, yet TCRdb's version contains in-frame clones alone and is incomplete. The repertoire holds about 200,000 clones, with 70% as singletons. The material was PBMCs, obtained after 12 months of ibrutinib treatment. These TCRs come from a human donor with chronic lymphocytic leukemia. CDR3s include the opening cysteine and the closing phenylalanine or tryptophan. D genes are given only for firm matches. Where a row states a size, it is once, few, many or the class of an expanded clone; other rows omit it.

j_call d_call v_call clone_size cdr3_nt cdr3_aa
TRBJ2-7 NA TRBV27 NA TGTGCCAGCAGTTTCCGACTGCAACCCGGTTTTGGAGAGCAGTACTTC CASSFRLQPGFGEQYF
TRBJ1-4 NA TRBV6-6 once TGTGCCAGCAGGTCCAAGAATGAAAAACTGTTTTTT CASRSKNEKLFF
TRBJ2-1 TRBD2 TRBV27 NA TGTGCCAGCAGTTTACTAGCGGGACTACTCAATGAGCAGTTCTTC CASSLLAGLLNEQFF
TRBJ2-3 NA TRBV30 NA TGTGCCTGGAGCGGGGTCGGAGATACGCAGTATTTT CAWSGVGDTQYF
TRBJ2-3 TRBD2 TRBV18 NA TGTGCCAGCTCACCATTAAACGGGGGGGAACCGGATACGCAGTATTTT CASSPLNGGEPDTQYF
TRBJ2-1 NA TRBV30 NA TGTGCCTGGGCCCTGGGGGGAAAGGGGAACAATGAGCAGTTCTTC CAWALGGKGNNEQFF
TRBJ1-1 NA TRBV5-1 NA TGCGCCAGCAGCTTGGGACGGCTGAACACTGAAGCTTTCTTT CASSLGRLNTEAFF
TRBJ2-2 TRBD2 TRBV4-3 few TGCGCCAGCAGCCAAGTAGCGGGAGGCACCGGGGAGCTGTTTTTT CASSQVAGGTGELFF
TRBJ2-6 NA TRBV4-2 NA TGTGCCAGCAGCCCCGGTGGGGCCAACGTCCTGACTTTC CASSPGGANVLTF
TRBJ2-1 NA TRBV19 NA TGTGCCAGTAGTAGACAACCCACTCTCAGCTCCTACAATGAGCAGTTCTTC CASSRQPTLSSYNEQFF